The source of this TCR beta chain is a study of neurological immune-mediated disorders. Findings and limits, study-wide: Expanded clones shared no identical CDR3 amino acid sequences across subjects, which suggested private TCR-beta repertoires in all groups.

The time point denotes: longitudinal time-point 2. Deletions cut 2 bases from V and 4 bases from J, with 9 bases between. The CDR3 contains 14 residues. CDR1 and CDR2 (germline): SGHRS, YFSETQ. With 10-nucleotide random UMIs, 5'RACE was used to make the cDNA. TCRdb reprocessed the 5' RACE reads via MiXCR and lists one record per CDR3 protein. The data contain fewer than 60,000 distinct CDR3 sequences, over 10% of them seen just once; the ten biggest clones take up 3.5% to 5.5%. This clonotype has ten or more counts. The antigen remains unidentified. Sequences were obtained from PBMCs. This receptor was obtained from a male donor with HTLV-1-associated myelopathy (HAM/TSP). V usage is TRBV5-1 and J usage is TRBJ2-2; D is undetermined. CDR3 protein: CASSLWQATGELFF. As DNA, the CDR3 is TGCGCCAGCAGCTTATGGCAGGCCACCGGGGAGCTGTTTTTT.